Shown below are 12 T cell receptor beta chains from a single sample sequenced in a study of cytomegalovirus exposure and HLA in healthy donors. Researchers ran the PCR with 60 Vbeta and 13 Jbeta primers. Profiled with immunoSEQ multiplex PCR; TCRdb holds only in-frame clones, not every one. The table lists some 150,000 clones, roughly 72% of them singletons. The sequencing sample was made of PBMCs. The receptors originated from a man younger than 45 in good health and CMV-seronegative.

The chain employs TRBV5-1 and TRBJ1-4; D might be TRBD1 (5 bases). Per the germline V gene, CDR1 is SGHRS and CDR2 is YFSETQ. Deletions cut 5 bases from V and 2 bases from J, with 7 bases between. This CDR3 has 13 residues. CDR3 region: CASRGGTNEKLFF. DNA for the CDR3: TGCGCCAGCAGGGGGGGGACTAATGAAAAACTGTTTTTT. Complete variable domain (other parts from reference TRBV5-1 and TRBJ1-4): KAGVTQTPRYLIKTRGQQVTLSCSPISGHRSVSWYQQTPGQGLQFLFEYFSETQRNKGNFPGRFSGRQFSNSRSEMNVSTLELGDSALYLCASRGGTNEKLFFGSGTQLSVL.

DNA for the CDR3: TGCGCCAGCAGCGCCTTGACTAGCGGGGGAGAGACCCAGTACTTC. Translated, it gives CASSALTSGGETQYF. The chain links TRBV5-1 to TRBJ2-5, with 12 bases fitting TRBD2. Per the germline V gene, CDR1 is SGHRS and CDR2 is YFSETQ. The CDR3 totals 15 residues. The ends lost 4 bases at V and 4 bases at J; junction bases unmatched: 5.

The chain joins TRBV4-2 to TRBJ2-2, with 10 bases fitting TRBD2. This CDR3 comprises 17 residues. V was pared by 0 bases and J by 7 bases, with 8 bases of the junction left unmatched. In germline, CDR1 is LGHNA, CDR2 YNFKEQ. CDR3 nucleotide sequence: TGTGCCAGCAGCCAAGACAGTAGCGGGGGGAAGATCGGGGAGCTGTTTTTT. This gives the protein CASSQDSSGGKIGELFF.

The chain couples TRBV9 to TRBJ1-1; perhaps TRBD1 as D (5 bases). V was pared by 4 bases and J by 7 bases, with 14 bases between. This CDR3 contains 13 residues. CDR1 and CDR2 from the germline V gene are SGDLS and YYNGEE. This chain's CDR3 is CASSTTAYGEAFF. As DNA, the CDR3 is TGTGCCAGCAGCACGACAGCATACGGTGAAGCTTTCTTT.

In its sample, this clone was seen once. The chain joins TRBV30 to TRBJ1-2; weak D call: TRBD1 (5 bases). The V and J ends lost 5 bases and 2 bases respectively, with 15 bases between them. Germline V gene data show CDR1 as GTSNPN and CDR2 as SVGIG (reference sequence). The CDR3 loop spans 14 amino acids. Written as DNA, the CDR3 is TGTGCCTGGGCGGTGGCCGGGGGGAACTATGGCTACACCTTC. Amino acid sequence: CAWAVAGGNYGYTF.

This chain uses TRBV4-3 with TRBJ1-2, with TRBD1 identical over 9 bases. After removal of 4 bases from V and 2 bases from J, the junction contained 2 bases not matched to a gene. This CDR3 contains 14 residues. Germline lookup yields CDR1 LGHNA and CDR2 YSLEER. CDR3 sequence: CASSRDRGNYGYTF. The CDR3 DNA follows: TGCGCCAGCAGCCGCGACAGGGGGAACTATGGCTACACCTTC.

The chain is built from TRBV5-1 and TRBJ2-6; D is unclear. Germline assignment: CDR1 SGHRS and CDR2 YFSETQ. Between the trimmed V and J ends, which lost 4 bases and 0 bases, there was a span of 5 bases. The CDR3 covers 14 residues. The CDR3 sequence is CASSPYSGANVLTF. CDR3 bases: TGCGCCAGCAGCCCTTACTCTGGGGCCAACGTCCTGACTTTC.

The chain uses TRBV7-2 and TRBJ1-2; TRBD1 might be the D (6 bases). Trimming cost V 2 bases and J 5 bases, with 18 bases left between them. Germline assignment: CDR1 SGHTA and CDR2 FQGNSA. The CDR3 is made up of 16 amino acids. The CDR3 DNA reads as TGTGCCAGCAGCTTAAACCCTCTCGGGACACTATATGGCTACACCTTC. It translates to CASSLNPLGTLYGYTF.

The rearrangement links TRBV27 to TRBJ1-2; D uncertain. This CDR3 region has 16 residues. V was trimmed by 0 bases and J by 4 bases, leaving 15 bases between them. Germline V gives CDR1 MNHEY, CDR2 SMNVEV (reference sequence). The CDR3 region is CASSLSTVGGAYGYTF. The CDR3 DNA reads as TGTGCCAGCAGTTTATCCACAGTGGGAGGTGCCTATGGCTACACCTTC.

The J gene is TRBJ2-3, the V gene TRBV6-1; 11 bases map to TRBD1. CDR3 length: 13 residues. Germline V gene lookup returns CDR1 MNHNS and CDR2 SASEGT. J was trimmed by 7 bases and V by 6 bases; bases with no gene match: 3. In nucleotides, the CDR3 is TGTGCCAGCAGGGGGACAGGGGGGAATACGCAGTATTTT. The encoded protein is CASRGTGGNTQYF.

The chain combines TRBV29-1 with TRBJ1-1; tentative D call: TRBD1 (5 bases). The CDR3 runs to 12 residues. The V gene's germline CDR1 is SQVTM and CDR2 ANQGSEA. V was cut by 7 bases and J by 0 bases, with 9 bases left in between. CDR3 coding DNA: TGCAGCGGACAGCCGATGAACACTGAAGCTTTCTTT. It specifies CSGQPMNTEAFF.

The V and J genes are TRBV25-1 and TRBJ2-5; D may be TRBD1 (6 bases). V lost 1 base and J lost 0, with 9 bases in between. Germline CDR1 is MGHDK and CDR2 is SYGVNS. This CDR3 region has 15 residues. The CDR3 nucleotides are TGTGCCAGCAGTGAATTTGGACAGCACCAAGAGACCCAGTACTTC. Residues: CASSEFGQHQETQYF.